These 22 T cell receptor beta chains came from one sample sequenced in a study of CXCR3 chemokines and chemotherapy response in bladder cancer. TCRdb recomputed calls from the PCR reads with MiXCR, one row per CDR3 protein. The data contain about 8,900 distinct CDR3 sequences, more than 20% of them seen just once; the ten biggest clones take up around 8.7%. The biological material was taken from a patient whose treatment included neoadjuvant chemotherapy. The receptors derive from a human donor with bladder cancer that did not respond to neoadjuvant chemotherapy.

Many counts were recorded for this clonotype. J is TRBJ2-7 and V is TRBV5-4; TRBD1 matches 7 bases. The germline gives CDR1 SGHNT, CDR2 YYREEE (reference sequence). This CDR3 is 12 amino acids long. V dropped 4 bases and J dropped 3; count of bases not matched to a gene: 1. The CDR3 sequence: CASSRTGYEQYF. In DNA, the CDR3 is TGTGCCAGCAGCCGGACAGGCTACGAGCAGTACTTC. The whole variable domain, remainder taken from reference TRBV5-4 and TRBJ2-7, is ETGVTQSPTHLIKTRGQQVTLRCSSQSGHNTVSWYQQALGQGPQFIFQYYREEENGRGNFPPRFSGLQFPNYSSELNVNALELDDSALYLCASSRTGYEQYFGPGTRLTVT.

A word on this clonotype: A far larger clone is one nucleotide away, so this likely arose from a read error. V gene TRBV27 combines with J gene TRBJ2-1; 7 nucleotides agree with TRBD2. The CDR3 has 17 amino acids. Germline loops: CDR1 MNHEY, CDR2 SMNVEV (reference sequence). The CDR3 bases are TGTGCCAGCAGTTACTCGACATCTGGGGGGGGTGGCAATGAGCTGTTCTTC. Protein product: CASSYSTSGGGGNELFF.

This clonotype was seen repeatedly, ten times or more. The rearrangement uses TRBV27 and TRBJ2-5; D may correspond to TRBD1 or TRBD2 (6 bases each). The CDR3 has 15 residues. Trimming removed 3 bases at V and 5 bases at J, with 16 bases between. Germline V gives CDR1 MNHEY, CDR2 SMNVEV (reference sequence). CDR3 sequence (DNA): TGTGCCAGCAGTTTGGGGGGCGGTCGGGGGGAGACCCAGTACTTC. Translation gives CASSLGGGRGETQYF.

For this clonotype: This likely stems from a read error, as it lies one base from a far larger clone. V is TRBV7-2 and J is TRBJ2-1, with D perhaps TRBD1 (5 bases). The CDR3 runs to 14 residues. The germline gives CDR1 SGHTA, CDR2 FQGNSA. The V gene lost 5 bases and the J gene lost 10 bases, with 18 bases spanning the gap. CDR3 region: CASSKGVSAYEQFF. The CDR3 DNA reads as TGTGCCAGCAGCAAAGGGGTTTCTGCCTACGAGCAGTTCTTC.

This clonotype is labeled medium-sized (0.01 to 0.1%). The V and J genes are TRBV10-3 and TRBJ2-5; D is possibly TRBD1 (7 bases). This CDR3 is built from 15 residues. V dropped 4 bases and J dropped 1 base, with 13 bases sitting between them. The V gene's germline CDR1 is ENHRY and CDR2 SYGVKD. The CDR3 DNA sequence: TGTGCCATCAGTGCCGGCGGGACAGCCCAAGAGACCCAGTACTTC. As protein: CAISAGGTAQETQYF.

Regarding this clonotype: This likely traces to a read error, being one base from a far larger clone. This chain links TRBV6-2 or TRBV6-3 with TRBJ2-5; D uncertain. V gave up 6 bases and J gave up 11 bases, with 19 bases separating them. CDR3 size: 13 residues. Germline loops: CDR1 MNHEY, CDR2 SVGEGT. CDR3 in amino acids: CASRLQTRNEQYF. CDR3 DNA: TGTGCCAGCAGACTCCAAACACGTAATGAGCAGTACTTC.

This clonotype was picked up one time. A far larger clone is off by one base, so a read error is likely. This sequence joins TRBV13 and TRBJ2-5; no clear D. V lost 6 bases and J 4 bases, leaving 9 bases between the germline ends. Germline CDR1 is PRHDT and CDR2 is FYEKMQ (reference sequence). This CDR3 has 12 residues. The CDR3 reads CASSFNGETQYF. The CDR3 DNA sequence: TGTGCCAGCAGTTTTAATGGAGAGACCCAGTACTTC.

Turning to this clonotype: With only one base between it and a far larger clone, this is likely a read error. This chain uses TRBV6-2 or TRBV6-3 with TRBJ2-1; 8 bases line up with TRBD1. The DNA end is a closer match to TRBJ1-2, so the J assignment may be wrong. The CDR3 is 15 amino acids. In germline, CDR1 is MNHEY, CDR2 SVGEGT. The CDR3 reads CASSPGQGLAYDYTF. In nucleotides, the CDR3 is TGTGCCAGCAGTCCTGGACAGGGCCTCGCCTATGACTACACCTTC.

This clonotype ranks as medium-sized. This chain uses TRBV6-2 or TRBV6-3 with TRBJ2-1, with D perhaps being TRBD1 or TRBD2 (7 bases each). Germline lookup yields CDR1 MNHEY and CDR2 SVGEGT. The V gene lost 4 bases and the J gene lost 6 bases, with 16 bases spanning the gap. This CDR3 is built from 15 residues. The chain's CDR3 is CASSSYSRGGNEQFF. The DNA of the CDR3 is TGTGCCAGCAGTTCCTACTCCAGGGGGGGCAATGAGCAGTTCTTC.

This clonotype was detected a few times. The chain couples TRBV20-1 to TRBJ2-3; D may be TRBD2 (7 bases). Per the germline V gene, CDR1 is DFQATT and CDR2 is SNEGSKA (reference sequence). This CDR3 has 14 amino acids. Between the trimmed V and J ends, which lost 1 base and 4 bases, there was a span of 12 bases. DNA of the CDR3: TGCAGTGCTAGAGTGGGGGGGGCGGCAGATACGCAGTATTTT. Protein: CSARVGGAADTQYF.

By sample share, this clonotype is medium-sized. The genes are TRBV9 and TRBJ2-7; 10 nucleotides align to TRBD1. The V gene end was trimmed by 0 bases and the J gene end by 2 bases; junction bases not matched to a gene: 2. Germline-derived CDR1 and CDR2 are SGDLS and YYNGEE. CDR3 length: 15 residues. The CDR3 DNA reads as TGTGCCAGCAGCGTAGGGGACAGGGGCACCTACGAGCAGTACTTC. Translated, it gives CASSVGDRGTYEQYF. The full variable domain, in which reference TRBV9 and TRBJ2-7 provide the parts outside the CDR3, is DSGVTQTPKHLITATGQRVTLRCSPRSGDLSVYWYQQSLDQGLQFLIQYYNGEERAKGNILERFSAQQFPDLHSELNLSSLELGDSALYFCASSVGDRGTYEQYFGPGTRLTVT.

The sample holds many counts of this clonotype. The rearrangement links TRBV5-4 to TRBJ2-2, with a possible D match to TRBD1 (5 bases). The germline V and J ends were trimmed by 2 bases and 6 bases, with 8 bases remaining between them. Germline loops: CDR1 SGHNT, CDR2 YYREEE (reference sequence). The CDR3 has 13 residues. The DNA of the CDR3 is TGTGCCAGCAGCTTAGGGGTAGCCGGGGAGCTGTTTTTT. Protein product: CASSLGVAGELFF. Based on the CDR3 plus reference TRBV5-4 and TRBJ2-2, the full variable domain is ETGVTQSPTHLIKTRGQQVTLRCSSQSGHNTVSWYQQALGQGPQFIFQYYREEENGRGNFPPRFSGLQFPNYSSELNVNALELDDSALYLCASSLGVAGELFFGEGSRLTVL.

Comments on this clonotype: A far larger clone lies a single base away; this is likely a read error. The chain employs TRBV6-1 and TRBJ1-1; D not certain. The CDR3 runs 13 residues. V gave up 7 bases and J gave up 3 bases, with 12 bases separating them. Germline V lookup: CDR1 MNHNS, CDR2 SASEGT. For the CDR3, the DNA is TGTGCCAGCACCCTTGATGAGGACACTGAAGCTTTCTTT. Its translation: CASTLDEDTEAFF.

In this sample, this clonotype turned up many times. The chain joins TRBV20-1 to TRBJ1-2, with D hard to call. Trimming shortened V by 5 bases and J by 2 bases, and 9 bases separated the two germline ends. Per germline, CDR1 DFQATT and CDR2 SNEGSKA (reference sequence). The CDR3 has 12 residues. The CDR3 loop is CSAPGMNYGYTF. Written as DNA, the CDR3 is TGCAGTGCTCCCGGGATGAACTATGGCTACACCTTC.

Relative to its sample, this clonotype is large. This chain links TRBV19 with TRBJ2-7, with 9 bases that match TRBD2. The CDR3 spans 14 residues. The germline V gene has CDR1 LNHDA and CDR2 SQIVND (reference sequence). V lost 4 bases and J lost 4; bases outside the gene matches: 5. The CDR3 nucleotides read TGTGCCAGTAGTAGCGGGGGGGCTCGGTACGAGCAGTACTTC. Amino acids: CASSSGGARYEQYF.

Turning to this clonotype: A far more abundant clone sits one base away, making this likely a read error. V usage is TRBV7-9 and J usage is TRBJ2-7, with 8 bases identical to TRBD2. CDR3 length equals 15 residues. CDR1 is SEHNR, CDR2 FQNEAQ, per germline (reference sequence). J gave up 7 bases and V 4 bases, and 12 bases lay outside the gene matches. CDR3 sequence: CASSSGGGLYNEQYF. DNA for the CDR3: TGTGCCAGCAGCTCGGGGGGGGGCCTCTACAATGAGCAGTACTTC.

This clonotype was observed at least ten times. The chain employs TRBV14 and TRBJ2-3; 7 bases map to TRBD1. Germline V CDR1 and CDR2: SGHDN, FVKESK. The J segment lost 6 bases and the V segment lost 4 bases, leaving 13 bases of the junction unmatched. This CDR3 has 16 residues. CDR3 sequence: CASSPYRGVVMDTQYF. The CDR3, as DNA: TGTGCCAGCAGCCCATACAGGGGCGTCGTGATGGATACGCAGTATTTT. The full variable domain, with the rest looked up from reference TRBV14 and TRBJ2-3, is EAGVTQFPSHSVIEKGQTVTLRCDPISGHDNLYWYRRVMGKEIKFLLHFVKESKQDESGMPNNRFLAERTGGTYSTLKVQPAELEDSGVYFCASSPYRGVVMDTQYFGPGTRLTVL.

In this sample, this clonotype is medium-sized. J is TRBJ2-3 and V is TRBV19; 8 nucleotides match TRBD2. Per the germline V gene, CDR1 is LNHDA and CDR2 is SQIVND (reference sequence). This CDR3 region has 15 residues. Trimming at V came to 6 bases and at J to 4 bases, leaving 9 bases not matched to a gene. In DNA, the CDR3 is TGTGCCAGTAGCCCTAGCGGGTCCGTAGCAGATACGCAGTATTTT. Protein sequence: CASSPSGSVADTQYF.

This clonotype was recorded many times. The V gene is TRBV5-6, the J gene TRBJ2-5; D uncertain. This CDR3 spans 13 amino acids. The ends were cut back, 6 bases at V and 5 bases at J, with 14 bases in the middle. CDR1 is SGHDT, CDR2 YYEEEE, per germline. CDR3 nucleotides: TGTGCCAGCACCCTGCCGATGGGGGAGACCCAGTACTTC. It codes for CASTLPMGETQYF.

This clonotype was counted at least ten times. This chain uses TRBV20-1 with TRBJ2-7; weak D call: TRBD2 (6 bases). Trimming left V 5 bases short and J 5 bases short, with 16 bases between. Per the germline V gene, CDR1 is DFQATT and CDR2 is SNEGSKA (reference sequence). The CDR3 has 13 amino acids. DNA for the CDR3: TGCAGTGCTTGCCGGGACTCGACGCACGAGCAGTACTTC. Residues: CSACRDSTHEQYF.

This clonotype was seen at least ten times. In DNA form, the CDR3 reads TGTGCCAGCAGTTTTGGGGGGGGGGGCAATGGCTACACCTTC. This gives the protein CASSFGGGGNGYTF. This chain links TRBV27 with TRBJ1-2; the D gene is possibly TRBD1 (6 bases). This CDR3 has 14 residues. Germline CDR1 MNHEY, CDR2 SMNVEV (reference sequence). V dropped 3 bases and J dropped 6 bases, with 14 bases sitting between them.

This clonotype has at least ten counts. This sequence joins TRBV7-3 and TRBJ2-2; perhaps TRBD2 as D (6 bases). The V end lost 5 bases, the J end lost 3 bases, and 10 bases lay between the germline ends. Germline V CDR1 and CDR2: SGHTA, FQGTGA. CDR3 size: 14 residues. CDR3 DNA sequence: TGTGCCAGCAGCCTGGGGGGAGACACCGGGGAGCTGTTTTTT. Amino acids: CASSLGGDTGELFF.